The sequence of this T cell receptor (beta chain) was determined in a study of cytomegalovirus exposure and HLA in healthy donors. General study results and limits: The majority of TCR sequences were rare, yet some public TCRs appeared in many donors.

The germline gives CDR1 SQVTM, CDR2 ANQGSEA. The ends were cut back, 5 bases at V and 2 bases at J, with 9 bases in the middle. This CDR3 region has 12 residues. It was with 60 Vbeta and 13 Jbeta primers that the PCR ran. Produced via immunoSEQ multiplex PCR; TCRdb's table is partial and in-frame only. The table includes 150,000 to 160,000 clones, 65% to 75% detected once. Concerning this clone: The target antigen is unknown.

Sequenced sample: PBMCs. J is TRBJ1-2 and V is TRBV29-1, with D perhaps TRBD1 (6 bases). The receptor's source is a man between 25 and 39 years old in good health and CMV-seronegative. CDR3 in DNA: TGCAGCGTTTCACAGGGAAACTATGGCTACACCTTC. Translating it yields CSVSQGNYGYTF.